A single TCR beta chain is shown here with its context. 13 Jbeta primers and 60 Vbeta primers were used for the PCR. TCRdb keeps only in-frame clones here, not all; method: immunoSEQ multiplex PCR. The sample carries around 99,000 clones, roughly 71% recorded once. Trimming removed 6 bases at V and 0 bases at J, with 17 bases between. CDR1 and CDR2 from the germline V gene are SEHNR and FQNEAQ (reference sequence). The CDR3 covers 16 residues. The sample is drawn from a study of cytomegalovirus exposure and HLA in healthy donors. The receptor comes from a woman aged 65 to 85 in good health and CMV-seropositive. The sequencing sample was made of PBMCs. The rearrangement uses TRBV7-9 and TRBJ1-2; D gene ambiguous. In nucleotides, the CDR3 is TGTGCCAGCAGGGATGATGGAGTCCTCGCTAACTATGGCTACACCTTC. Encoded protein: CASRDDGVLANYGYTF.